The 3 T cell receptor beta chains below come from one sample, sequenced in a study of identical twins. TCRdb re-called the 5' RACE reads with MiXCR, one entry per CDR3 protein. The data contain 120,000 to 150,000 distinct CDR3 sequences, roughly 3.3% of them singletons. Sequenced material: memory T cells sorted from blood. The receptors were gathered from a man aged 18 to 29 in good health.

This clonotype was counted at least ten times. This chain connects TRBV6-2 or TRBV6-3 to TRBJ2-1; possible D gene TRBD2, 7 bases. The CDR3 spans 14 residues. The V end lost 2 bases, the J end lost 5 bases, and 10 bases lay between the germline ends. Germline assignment: CDR1 MNHEY and CDR2 SVGEGT. The DNA for the CDR3 is TGTGCCAGCAGTTACCGGGGGGCGGACAATGAGCAGTTCTTC. This encodes CASSYRGADNEQFF.

This clonotype was seen many times. This rearrangement joins TRBV30 to TRBJ2-1; perhaps TRBD1 as D (6 bases). Deletions cut 3 bases from V and 2 bases from J, with 8 bases between. CDR3 length: 13 amino acids. CDR1 and CDR2 from the germline V gene are GTSNPN and SVGIG (reference sequence). CDR3 DNA: TGTGCCTGGAGAAGGGGGACCTACAATGAGCAGTTCTTC. It specifies CAWRRGTYNEQFF.

This clonotype was recorded many times. This chain links TRBV4-3 with TRBJ2-1; TRBD2 matches 12 bases. In germline, CDR1 is LGHNA, CDR2 YSLEER. V shed 0 bases, J shed 8 bases, and the junction held 17 bases outside the gene matches. CDR3 size: 20 residues. The CDR3 DNA reads TGCGCCAGCAGCCAAGAGGGGACTAGCGGGTGGGGGACCAGAGGGGATGAGCAGTTCTTC. Protein: CASSQEGTSGWGTRGDEQFF.